The clone carrying this T cell receptor beta chain has a single count. The antigen is undetermined. Germline loops: CDR1 LNHDA, CDR2 SQIVND (reference sequence). The ends were cut back, 3 bases at V and 6 bases at J, with 12 bases in the middle. CDR3 length equals 14 residues. The data originate from a study of T cell responses to AZD1222 COVID-19 vaccine. Looking at the study overall: Pooled samples include second doses given at about 4 or 12 weeks.

The data were produced by immunoSEQ multiplex PCR, yet TCRdb's version contains in-frame clones alone and is incomplete. The sample carries about 99,000 clones, over 75% recorded once. Study-level points and caveats: There were vaccine-associated CD4 TCRs across spike, dominant at 160-218 and 743-854. Every sample of the repertoires postdated the peak T cell response. Clonal diversity may have been underestimated, and the donors were mostly white British, with more females than males.

Source: peripheral blood, taken on day 0 of AZD1222 vaccination. This rearrangement joins TRBV19 to TRBJ1-3; the D is unclear. This clonotype originated in an adult in good health. The DNA of the CDR3 is TGTGCCAGTAGTATCGGTGAAACCTCAAACACCATATATTTT. Protein sequence: CASSIGETSNTIYF.